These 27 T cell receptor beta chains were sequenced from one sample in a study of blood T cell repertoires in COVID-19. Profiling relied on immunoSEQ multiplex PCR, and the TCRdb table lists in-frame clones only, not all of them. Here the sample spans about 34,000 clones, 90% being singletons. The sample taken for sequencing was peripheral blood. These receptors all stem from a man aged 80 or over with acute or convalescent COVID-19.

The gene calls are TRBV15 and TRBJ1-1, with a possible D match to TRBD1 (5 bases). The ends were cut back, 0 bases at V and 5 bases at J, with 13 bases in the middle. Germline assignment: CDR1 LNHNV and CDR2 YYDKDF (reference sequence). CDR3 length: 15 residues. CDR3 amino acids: CATSRDWGIGTEAFF. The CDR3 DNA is TGTGCCACCAGCAGAGATTGGGGCATTGGTACTGAAGCTTTCTTT.

CDR3 amino acids: CASSRLRSAEAFF. CDR3 sequence (DNA): TGTGCCAGCAGCCGCCTTCGGTCGGCTGAAGCTTTCTTT. The V call is TRBV5-6, the J call TRBJ1-1; no definite D call. This CDR3 is built from 13 residues. The V and J ends lost 4 bases and 6 bases respectively, with 13 bases between them. Germline CDR1 is SGHDT and CDR2 is YYEEEE.

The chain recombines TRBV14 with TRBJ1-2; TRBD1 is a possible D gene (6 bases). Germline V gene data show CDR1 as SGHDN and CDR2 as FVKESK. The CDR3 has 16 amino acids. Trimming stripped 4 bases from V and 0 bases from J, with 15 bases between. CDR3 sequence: CASSRVQGLTNYGYTF. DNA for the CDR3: TGTGCCAGCAGCCGAGTCCAGGGGCTAACTAACTATGGCTACACCTTC.

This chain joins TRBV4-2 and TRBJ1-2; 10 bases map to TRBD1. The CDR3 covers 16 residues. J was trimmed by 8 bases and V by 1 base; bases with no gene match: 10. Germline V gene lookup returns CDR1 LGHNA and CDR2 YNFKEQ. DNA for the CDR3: TGTGCCAGCAGCCAAGTTGGGGACAGGGGCCGAGCGGGCTACACCTTC. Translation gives CASSQVGDRGRAGYTF.

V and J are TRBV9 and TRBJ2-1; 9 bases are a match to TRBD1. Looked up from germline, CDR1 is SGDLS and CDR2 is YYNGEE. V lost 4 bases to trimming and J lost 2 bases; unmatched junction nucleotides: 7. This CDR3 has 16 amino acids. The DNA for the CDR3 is TGTGCCAGCAGCCCTTTCGGGACAGGGCCCTACAATGAGCAGTTCTTC. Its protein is CASSPFGTGPYNEQFF.

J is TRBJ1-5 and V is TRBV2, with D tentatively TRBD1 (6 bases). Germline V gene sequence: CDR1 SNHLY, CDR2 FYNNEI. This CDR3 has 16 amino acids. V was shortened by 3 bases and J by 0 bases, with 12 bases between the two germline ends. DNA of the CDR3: TGTGCCAGCAGTGAGGACAGATCTTATAGCAATCAGCCCCAGCATTTT. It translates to CASSEDRSYSNQPQHF.

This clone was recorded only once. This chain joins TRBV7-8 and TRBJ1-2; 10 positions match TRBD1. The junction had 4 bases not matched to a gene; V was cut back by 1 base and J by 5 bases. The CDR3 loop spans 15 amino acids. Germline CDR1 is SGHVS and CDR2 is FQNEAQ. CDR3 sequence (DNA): TGTGCCAGCAGCTTAGGACAGGGGGCGAGATATGGCTACACCTTC. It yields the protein CASSLGQGARYGYTF.

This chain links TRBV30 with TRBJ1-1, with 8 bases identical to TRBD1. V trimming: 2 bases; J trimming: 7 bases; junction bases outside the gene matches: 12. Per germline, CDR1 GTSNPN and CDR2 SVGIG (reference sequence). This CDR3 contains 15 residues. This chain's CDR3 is CAWSYTPNRGGEAFF. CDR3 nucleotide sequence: TGTGCCTGGAGTTATACGCCTAACAGGGGGGGTGAAGCTTTCTTT.

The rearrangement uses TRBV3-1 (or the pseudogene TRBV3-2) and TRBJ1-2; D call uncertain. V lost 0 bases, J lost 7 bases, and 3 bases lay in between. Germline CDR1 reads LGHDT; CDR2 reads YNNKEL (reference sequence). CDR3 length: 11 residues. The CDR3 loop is CASSQDSGYTF. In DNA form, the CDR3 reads TGTGCCAGCAGCCAAGACTCTGGCTACACCTTC.

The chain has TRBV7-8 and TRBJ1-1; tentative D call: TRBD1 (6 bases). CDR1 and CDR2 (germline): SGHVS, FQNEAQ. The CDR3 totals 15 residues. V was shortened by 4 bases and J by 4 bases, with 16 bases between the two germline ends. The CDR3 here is CASSSTGPRGTEAFF. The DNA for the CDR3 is TGTGCCAGCAGCTCTACAGGGCCTCGGGGCACTGAAGCTTTCTTT.

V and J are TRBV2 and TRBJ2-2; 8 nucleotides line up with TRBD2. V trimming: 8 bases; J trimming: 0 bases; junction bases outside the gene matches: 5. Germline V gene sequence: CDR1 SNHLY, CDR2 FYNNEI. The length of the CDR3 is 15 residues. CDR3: CASQYGGANTGELFF. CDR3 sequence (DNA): TGTGCCAGCCAATACGGGGGGGCGAACACCGGGGAGCTGTTTTTT.

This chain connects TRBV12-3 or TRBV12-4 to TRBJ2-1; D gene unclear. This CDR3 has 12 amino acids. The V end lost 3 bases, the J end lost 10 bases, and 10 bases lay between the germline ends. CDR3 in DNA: TGTGCCAGCAGTTTGTGGGTCAGGGAGCAGTTCTTC. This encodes CASSLWVREQFF.

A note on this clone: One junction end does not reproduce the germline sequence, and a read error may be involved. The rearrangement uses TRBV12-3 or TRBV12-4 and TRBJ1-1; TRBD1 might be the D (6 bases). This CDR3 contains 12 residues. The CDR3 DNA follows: TGTGCTAGCAGGAAACAGGGCACTGAAGCTTTCTTT. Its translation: CASRKQGTEAFF.

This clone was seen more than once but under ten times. CDR3 sequence: CASSLLRFTDTQYF. As DNA, the CDR3 is TGTGCCAGCAGTTTATTGCGTTTCACAGATACGCAGTATTTT. The V call is TRBV27, the J call TRBJ2-3, with D hard to call. The CDR3 is 14 amino acids. Germline V gene data show CDR1 as MNHEY and CDR2 as SMNVEV (reference sequence). V was cut by 1 base and J by 2 bases, with 7 bases left in between.

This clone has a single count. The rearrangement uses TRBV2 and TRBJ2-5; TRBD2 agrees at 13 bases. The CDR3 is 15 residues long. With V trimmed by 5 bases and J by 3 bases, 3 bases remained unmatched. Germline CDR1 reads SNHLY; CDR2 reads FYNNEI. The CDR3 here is CASSTSGGAEETQYF. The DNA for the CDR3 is TGTGCCAGCAGTACTAGCGGGGGGGCCGAAGAGACCCAGTACTTC.

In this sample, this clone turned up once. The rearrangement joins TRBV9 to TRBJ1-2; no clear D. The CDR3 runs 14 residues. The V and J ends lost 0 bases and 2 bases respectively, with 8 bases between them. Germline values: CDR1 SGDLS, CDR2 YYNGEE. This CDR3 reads CASSVDGGNYGYTF. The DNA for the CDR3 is TGTGCCAGCAGCGTAGACGGAGGGAACTATGGCTACACCTTC.

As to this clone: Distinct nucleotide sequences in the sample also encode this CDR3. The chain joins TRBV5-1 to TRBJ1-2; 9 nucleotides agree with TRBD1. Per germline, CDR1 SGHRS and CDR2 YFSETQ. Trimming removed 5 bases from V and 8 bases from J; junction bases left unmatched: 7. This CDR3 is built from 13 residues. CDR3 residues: CASSLGQGKGYTF. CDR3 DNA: TGCGCCAGCAGTCTCGGACAGGGGAAGGGCTACACCTTC.

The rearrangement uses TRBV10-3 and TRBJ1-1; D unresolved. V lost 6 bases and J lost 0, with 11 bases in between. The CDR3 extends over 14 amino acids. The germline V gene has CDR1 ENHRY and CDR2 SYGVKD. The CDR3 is CAIRTDVMNTEAFF. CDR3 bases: TGTGCCATCAGAACAGATGTTATGAACACTGAAGCTTTCTTT.

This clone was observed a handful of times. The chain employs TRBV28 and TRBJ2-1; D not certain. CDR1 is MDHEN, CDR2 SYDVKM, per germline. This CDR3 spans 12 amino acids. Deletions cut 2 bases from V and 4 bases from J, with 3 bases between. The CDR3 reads CASSLAYNEQFF. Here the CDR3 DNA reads TGTGCCAGCAGTTTAGCGTACAATGAGCAGTTCTTC.

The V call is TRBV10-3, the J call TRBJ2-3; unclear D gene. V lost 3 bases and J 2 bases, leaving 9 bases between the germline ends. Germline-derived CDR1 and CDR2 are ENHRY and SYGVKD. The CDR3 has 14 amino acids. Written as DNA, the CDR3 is TGTGCCATCAGTGAAGAGATACCCACAGATACGCAGTATTTT. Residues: CAISEEIPTDTQYF.

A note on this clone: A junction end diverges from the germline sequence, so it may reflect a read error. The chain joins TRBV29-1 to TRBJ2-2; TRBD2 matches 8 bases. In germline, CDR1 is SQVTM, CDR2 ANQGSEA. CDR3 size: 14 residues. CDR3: CRVLGGERAGELFF. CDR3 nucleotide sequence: TGCCGCGTCCTCGGGGGGGAACGGGCCGGGGAGCTGTTTTTT.

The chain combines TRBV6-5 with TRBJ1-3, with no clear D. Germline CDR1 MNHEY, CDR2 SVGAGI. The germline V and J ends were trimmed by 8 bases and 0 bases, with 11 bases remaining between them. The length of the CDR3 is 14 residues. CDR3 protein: CASLIRSSGNTIYF. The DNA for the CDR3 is TGTGCCAGCCTAATACGGAGCTCTGGAAACACCATATATTTT.

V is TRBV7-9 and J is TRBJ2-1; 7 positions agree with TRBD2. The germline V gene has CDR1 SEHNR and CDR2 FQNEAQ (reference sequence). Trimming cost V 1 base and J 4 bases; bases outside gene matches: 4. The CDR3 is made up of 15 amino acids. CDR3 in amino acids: CASSLGSSGYNEQFF. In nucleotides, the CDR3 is TGTGCCAGCAGCTTAGGATCTAGCGGTTACAATGAGCAGTTCTTC.

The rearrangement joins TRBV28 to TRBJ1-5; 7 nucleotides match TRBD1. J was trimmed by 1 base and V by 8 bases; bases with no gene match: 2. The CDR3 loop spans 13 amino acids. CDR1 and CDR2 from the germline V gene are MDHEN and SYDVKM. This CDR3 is CASEGQSNQPQHF. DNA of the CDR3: TGTGCCAGCGAGGGACAGAGCAATCAGCCCCAGCATTTT.

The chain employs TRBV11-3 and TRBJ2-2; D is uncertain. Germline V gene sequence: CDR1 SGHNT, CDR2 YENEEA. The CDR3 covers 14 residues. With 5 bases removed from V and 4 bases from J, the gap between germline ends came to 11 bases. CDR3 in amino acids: CASSPRSVTGELFF. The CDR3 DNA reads TGTGCCAGCAGCCCGAGGTCAGTCACCGGGGAGCTGTTTTTT. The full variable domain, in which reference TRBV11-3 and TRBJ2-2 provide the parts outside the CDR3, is EAGVVQSPRYKIIEKKQPVAFWCNPISGHNTLYWYLQNLGQGPELLIRYENEEAVDDSQLPKDRFSAERLKGVDSTLKIQPAELGDSAVYLCASSPRSVTGELFFGEGSRLTVL.

The CDR3 coding sequence is TGTGCCTGGAGTTATCGGCGGACAGGGGGGAATGAGCAGTTCTTC. Encoded protein: CAWSYRRTGGNEQFF. The chain links TRBV30 to TRBJ2-1; 10 bases are shared with TRBD1. This CDR3 has 15 residues. The germline V gene encodes CDR1 GTSNPN and CDR2 SVGIG (reference sequence). The V gene end was trimmed by 2 bases and the J gene end by 7 bases; junction bases not matched to a gene: 8. The full variable domain, completed using reference TRBV30 and TRBJ2-1, is SQTIHQWPATLVQPVGSPLSLECTVEGTSNPNLYWYRQAAGRGLQLLFYSVGIGQISSEVPQNLSASRPQDRQFILSSKKLLLSDSGFYLCAWSYRRTGGNEQFFGPGTRLTVL.

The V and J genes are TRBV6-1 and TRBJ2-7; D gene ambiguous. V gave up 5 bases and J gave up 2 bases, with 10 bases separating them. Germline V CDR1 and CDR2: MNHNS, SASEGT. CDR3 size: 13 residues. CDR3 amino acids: CASSSQKTYEQYF. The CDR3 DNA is TGTGCCAGCAGTTCACAGAAGACCTACGAGCAGTACTTC.